This TCR beta chain was sequenced for a study of T cells in localized non-small cell lung cancer. General observations from the study: Peak T cell clonality was found in uninvolved adjacent lung, exceeding tumor. As only one tumor region underwent sequencing, heterogeneity remains possible. Turning up in adjacent lung were a median around 50 of the top 100 tumor clones.

Assay: immunoSEQ multiplex PCR; the TCRdb copy retains only in-frame clones and omits some. The sample consists of roughly 13,000 clones, over 65% of them appearing once. Details on this clone: Its antigen remains unidentified.

Between the trimmed V and J ends, which lost 0 bases and 0 bases, there was a span of 4 bases. Germline V gives CDR1 SGHNT, CDR2 YENEEA. This CDR3 is 14 amino acids long. The receptor was isolated from a male donor at least 60 years old with stage I squamous cell lung carcinoma. This chain links TRBV11-3 with TRBJ2-3; D uncertain. This material consisted of peripheral blood, taken before any cancer treatment. The CDR3 region has the DNA TGTGCCAGCAGCTTAGATCAGAGCACAGATACGCAGTATTTT. It yields the protein CASSLDQSTDTQYF.